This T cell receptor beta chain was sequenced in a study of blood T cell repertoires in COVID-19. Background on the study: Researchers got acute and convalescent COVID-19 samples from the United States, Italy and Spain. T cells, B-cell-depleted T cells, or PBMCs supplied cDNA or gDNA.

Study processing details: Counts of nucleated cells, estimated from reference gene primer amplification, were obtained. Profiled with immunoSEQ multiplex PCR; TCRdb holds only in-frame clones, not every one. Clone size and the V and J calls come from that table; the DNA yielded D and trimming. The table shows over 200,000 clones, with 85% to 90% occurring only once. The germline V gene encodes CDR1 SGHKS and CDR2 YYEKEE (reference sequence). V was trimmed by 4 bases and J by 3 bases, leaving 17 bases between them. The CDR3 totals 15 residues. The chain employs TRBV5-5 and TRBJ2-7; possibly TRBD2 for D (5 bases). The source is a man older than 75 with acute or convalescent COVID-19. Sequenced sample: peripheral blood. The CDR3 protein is CASSPGPIGNYEQYF. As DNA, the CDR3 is TGTGCCAGCAGCCCCGGGCCGATCGGGAACTACGAGCAGTACTTC.